The rows below give T cell receptor beta chains drawn from one sample of a study of T cell clonotyping in hematopoietic cell transplantation. The repertoire was sequenced with immunoSEQ multiplex PCR; TCRdb's copy has only in-frame clones and lacks some. The sample has fewer than 25,000 clones; about 80% are singletons. The sample consisted of peripheral blood mononuclear cells, taken before stem cell transplant. These receptors came from a man aged 55 to 69 with acute myeloid leukemia. Some clones in this sample may be carry-over from other donors' samples. The CDR3 runs from the conserved cysteine through the conserved F or W. A D gene is named only where the DNA matches it firmly. Part of the rows lack a size; the others show once, few, many or a class for expanded clones.

d_call	clone_size	v_call	j_call	cdr3_nt	cdr3_aa
TRBD1	NA	TRBV4-3	TRBJ1-2	TGCGCCAGCAGCCAGGAGACAGGGAGTACCTATGGCTACACCTTC	CASSQETGSTYGYTF
NA	NA	TRBV30	TRBJ1-1	TGTGCCTGGGCCGGTTTTGGCACTGAAGCTTTCTTT	CAWAGFGTEAFF
NA	NA	TRBV11-2	TRBJ2-7	TGTGCCAGCAGCTTAGTCGGGGGCTCCTACGAGCAGTACTTC	CASSLVGGSYEQYF
NA	NA	TRBV2	TRBJ2-2	TGTGCCAGCAGTGCGGCGGACCTGGCTCCCGGGGAGCTGTTTTTT	CASSAADLAPGELFF
NA	once	TRBV11-2	TRBJ2-5	TGTGCCAGCAGCTCATCCCGGGGCCTTGAGACCCAGTACTTC	CASSSSRGLETQYF
NA	NA	TRBV4-3	TRBJ1-2	TGCGCCAGCAGCCAAGGGACAGACTATGGCTACACCTTC	CASSQGTDYGYTF
TRBD1	NA	TRBV7-2	TRBJ2-5	TGTGCCAGCAGCTTAGAAGGGGGCGCGAAGACCCAGTACTTC	CASSLEGGAKTQYF
NA	NA	TRBV19	TRBJ1-5	TGTGCCAGTAGTATAGTGGCAGGGGATGATCAGCCCCAGCATTTT	CASSIVAGDDQPQHF
NA	few	TRBV9	TRBJ1-2	TGTGCCAGCAGCGCAGGGGACCTTAACTATGGCTACACCTTC	CASSAGDLNYGYTF
NA	NA	TRBV4-2	TRBJ2-3	TGTGCCAGCAGCCAAGTCGGAACTAGCACAGATACGCAGTATTTT	CASSQVGTSTDTQYF
TRBD2	NA	TRBV11-3	TRBJ2-3	TGTACCTCTAGCGGGATCAGCACAGATACGCAGTATTTT	CTSSGISTDTQYF
NA	NA	TRBV7-9	TRBJ1-5	TGTGCCAGCAGCTTAGCCCTCGGGGGGAGCAATCAGCCCCAGCATTTT	CASSLALGGSNQPQHF
NA	NA	TRBV7-8	TRBJ1-5	TGTGCCAGCAGCTTAGAGATAGGGCAGGGTAATCAGCCCCAGCATTTT	CASSLEIGQGNQPQHF
NA	once	TRBV11-2	TRBJ1-6	TGTGCCAGCAGCTTCTCAGGGGATAATTCACCCCTCCACTTT	CASSFSGDNSPLHF
NA	NA	TRBV4-3	TRBJ2-3	TGCGCCAGCAGCCAGCAGGAAAGAGGGGCGCAGTATTTT	CASSQQERGAQYF
NA	once	TRBV5-8	TRBJ1-1	TGTGCCAGCAGCTTTACTTCAAACACTGAAGCTTTCTTT	CASSFTSNTEAFF
NA	few	TRBV19	TRBJ1-1	TGTGCCAGTAGTATAGAGCTAGGGACTGAAGCTTTCTTT	CASSIELGTEAFF
NA	few	TRBV6-4	TRBJ2-5	TGTGCCAGCAGTGACTCGGACAGACAAGAGACCCAGTACTTC	CASSDSDRQETQYF
NA	NA	TRBV27	TRBJ2-1	TGTGCCAGCAGTTATCCACGGCAGTTCTTC	CASSYPRQFF
TRBD2	NA	TRBV27	TRBJ2-1	TGTGCCAGCAGTCTAGCGGTGAGCCTCTACAATGAGCAGTTCTTC	CASSLAVSLYNEQFF
NA	NA	TRBV6-6	TRBJ1-4	TGTGCCAGCAGTTACTCGTTCCGCGAAAAACTGTTTTTT	CASSYSFREKLFF
NA	NA	TRBV5-6	TRBJ2-1	TGTGCCAGCAGCATCGGACAGAACGAACGACACAATGAGCAGTTCTTC	CASSIGQNERHNEQFF
TRBD1	NA	TRBV5-1	TRBJ1-1	TGCGCCAGCAGCTTGGCCCCGGGACAGAGCTTGAACACTGAAGCTTTCTTT	CASSLAPGQSLNTEAFF
NA	NA	TRBV30	TRBJ1-2	TGTGCCTGGAGGGCCCAGGACAACTATGGCTACACCTTC	CAWRAQDNYGYTF
NA	NA	TRBV4-3	TRBJ1-4	TGCGCCAGCAGCCAAGGAGTGGCTAATGAAAAACTGTTTTTT	CASSQGVANEKLFF